Below, 21 T cell receptor beta chains from the same sample are listed, as sequenced in a study of cytomegalovirus exposure and HLA in healthy donors. Amplification used 60 Vbeta primers and 13 Jbeta primers. Some clones are missing from TCRdb's copy, which holds only in-frame ones; the method was immunoSEQ multiplex PCR. The sample lists under 150,000 clones; roughly four fifths were seen once. Sequencing used PBMCs. The origin of the receptors is a woman between 18 and 29 years old in good health and CMV-seronegative.

V usage is TRBV5-4 and J usage is TRBJ1-1; D gene ambiguous. There are 11 residues in the CDR3. Per the germline V gene, CDR1 is SGHNT and CDR2 is YYREEE (reference sequence). Between the trimmed V and J ends, which lost 3 bases and 3 bases, there was a span of 3 bases. This CDR3 reads CASSSDTEAFF. The CDR3, as DNA: TGTGCCAGCAGCTCAGACACTGAAGCTTTCTTT.

V and J are TRBV5-6 and TRBJ2-7; D gene unclear. Germline V CDR1 and CDR2: SGHDT, YYEEEE. With 4 bases removed from V and 0 bases from J, the gap between germline ends came to 8 bases. The CDR3 length is 13 residues. CDR3 loop: CASSPGRSYEQYF. In DNA, the CDR3 is TGTGCCAGCAGCCCGGGTCGCTCCTACGAGCAGTACTTC.

This chain joins TRBV7-3 and TRBJ1-1; D not resolved. The CDR3 consists of 18 residues. Trimming pared 0 bases from V and 3 bases from J, leaving 20 bases between. Germline values: CDR1 SGHTA, CDR2 FQGTGA. The CDR3 coding sequence is TGTGCCAGCAGCTTAACGAGGCCAGGCGTAGGGAGGGACACTGAAGCTTTCTTT. Its protein product is CASSLTRPGVGRDTEAFF.

The V gene is TRBV14, the J gene TRBJ2-7; tentatively, D is TRBD2 (6 bases). The CDR3 consists of 15 residues. With 2 bases removed from V and 7 bases from J, the gap between germline ends came to 18 bases. The germline gives CDR1 SGHDN, CDR2 FVKESK. CDR3 loop: CASSQSGLPTGEQYF. CDR3 coding DNA: TGTGCCAGCAGCCAATCGGGACTCCCGACGGGGGAGCAGTACTTC.

V usage is TRBV4-1 and J usage is TRBJ2-1; TRBD2 matches 8 bases. Germline V gene lookup returns CDR1 MGHRA and CDR2 YSYEKL. The V and J ends lost 0 bases and 0 bases, in that order; junction bases with no gene match: 4. The CDR3 totals 17 residues. The CDR3 coding sequence is TGCGCCAGCAGCCAAGAGCAGCGGGGGATCTCCTACAATGAGCAGTTCTTC. Protein product: CASSQEQRGISYNEQFF.

This sequence joins TRBV7-3 and TRBJ2-5; 7 bases are shared with TRBD2. With V trimmed by 2 bases and J by 7 bases, 13 bases remained unmatched. CDR3 length equals 16 residues. Germline CDR1 SGHTA, CDR2 FQGTGA. CDR3 sequence reads: CASSLYGGLRGGTQYF. DNA for the CDR3: TGTGCCAGCAGCTTATATGGCGGGTTGCGCGGGGGGACCCAGTACTTC.

Comments on this clone: The CDR3 end shows no conserved phenylalanine or tryptophan, and so a read error is likely. V and J are TRBV4-1 and TRBJ1-2, with D perhaps matching TRBD1 (6 bases). This CDR3 has 14 amino acids. Trimming took off 1 base at V and 5 bases at J, with 11 bases between the two ends. Germline-derived CDR1 and CDR2 are MGHRA and YSYEKL. Written as DNA, the CDR3 is TGCGCCAGCAGCCAAGCTGGGGGCGAATATGGCTACACCCTC. Its translation is CASSQAGGEYGYTL.

V is TRBV12-1 and J is TRBJ1-3; TRBD1, the D gene given by the table, was not confirmed from the DNA. TRBV12-1 is a pseudogene. This CDR3 is built from 19 residues. The CDR3: CASSFSFLGQGPSGNTIYF. The CDR3, as DNA: TGTGCCAGCAGCTTTTCGTTTCTTGGACAGGGACCCTCTGGAAACACCATATATTTT.

This clone was observed a handful of times. The V gene is TRBV11-3, the J gene TRBJ1-3; no clear D gene. Germline V gene sequence: CDR1 SGHNT, CDR2 YENEEA. This CDR3 is built from 13 residues. V was clipped by 5 bases and J by 3 bases, with 8 bases between them. Here the CDR3 DNA reads TGTGCCAGCAGCCTCGGGGTTGGAAACACCATATATTTT. Translation: CASSLGVGNTIYF.

V is TRBV5-1 and J is TRBJ1-2; 7 nucleotides align to TRBD1. This CDR3 is 14 amino acids long. Germline values: CDR1 SGHRS, CDR2 YFSETQ. J was trimmed by 2 bases and V by 3 bases; bases with no gene match: 4. In nucleotides, the CDR3 is TGCGCCAGCAGCTCCCAGACAGGGAACTATGGCTACACCTTC. Amino acids: CASSSQTGNYGYTF.

The chain uses TRBV5-4 and TRBJ1-6; 7 nucleotides line up with TRBD1. The CDR3 sequence is 17 residues long. Trimming took 4 bases from V and 5 from J; bases not matched to a gene: 12. Germline V gene sequence: CDR1 SGHNT, CDR2 YYREEE (reference sequence). CDR3 in amino acids: CASSRRGDSRDNSPLHF. The CDR3 DNA follows: TGTGCCAGCAGCCGGCGGGGGGACAGCCGCGATAATTCACCCCTCCACTTT.

This clone was counted a single time. V gene TRBV19 combines with J gene TRBJ1-5; 7 nucleotides agree with TRBD1. Losses at the gene ends were 7 bases for V and 6 bases for J; bases not matched to a gene: 6. This CDR3 spans 13 amino acids. Germline CDR1 is LNHDA and CDR2 is SQIVND (reference sequence). The chain's CDR3 is CASTTGVGQPQHF. Written as DNA, the CDR3 is TGTGCCAGTACAACAGGGGTTGGTCAGCCCCAGCATTTT.

The genes are TRBV27 and TRBJ1-1; TRBD1 might be the D (5 bases). The germline V gene has CDR1 MNHEY and CDR2 SMNVEV (reference sequence). V lost 6 bases to trimming and J lost 1 base, with 9 bases between them. This CDR3 has 13 amino acids. CDR3 region: CASSPTENTEAFF. DNA of the CDR3: TGTGCCAGCAGCCCGACAGAGAACACTGAAGCTTTCTTT.

The chain has TRBV28 and TRBJ2-3, with D possibly being TRBD1 (5 bases). The germline V gene has CDR1 MDHEN and CDR2 SYDVKM. CDR3 length: 16 amino acids. Trimming took off 6 bases at V and 0 bases at J, with 16 bases between the two ends. This CDR3 reads CASRHLDRTSTDTQYF. In nucleotides, the CDR3 is TGTGCCAGCAGACACCTAGACAGAACTAGCACAGATACGCAGTATTTT.

The chain uses TRBV28 and TRBJ1-2, with D maybe TRBD1 (5 bases). CDR3 length: 16 amino acids. Trimming shortened V by 4 bases and J by 1 base, and 16 bases separated the two germline ends. The germline V gene has CDR1 MDHEN and CDR2 SYDVKM. The CDR3 DNA follows: TGTGCCAGCAGTTCGGTACGCAGGGCGGTTAACTATGGCTACACCTTC. This codes for CASSSVRRAVNYGYTF.

The chain carries TRBV7-9 and TRBJ2-1; 10 bases align to TRBD2. Germline V CDR1 and CDR2: SEHNR, FQNEAQ (reference sequence). The CDR3 is 16 residues long. With V trimmed by 5 bases and J by 3 bases, 7 bases remained unmatched. CDR3: CASSAERGGFYNEQFF. The CDR3 nucleotides are TGTGCCAGCAGCGCGGAGCGGGGGGGCTTCTACAATGAGCAGTTCTTC.

The rearrangement joins TRBV12-2 to TRBJ2-3; the table's D gene call, TRBD1, was not cross checked with the DNA. TRBV12-2 is an annotated pseudogene. The CDR3 has 17 residues. In DNA, the CDR3 is TGTGCAACACTGGAAAACTTAGGGGTTTTGGGCACAGATACGCAGTATTTT. Protein: CATLENLGVLGTDTQYF.

The chain links TRBV6-6 to TRBJ1-2; 8 bases align to TRBD1. V shed 5 bases and J 0 bases; nucleotides not matched to a gene: 5. The CDR3 has 15 residues. CDR1 and CDR2 from the germline V gene are MNHNY and SVGAGI (reference sequence). The CDR3 DNA reads as TGTGCCAGCAGTCCCCTGACAGGGGCTAACTATGGCTACACCTTC. As protein: CASSPLTGANYGYTF.

V gene TRBV9 combines with J gene TRBJ2-5, with 8 positions matching TRBD2. This CDR3 region has 14 residues. Germline CDR1 is SGDLS and CDR2 is YYNGEE. Trimming cost V 0 bases and J 3 bases; bases outside gene matches: 1. CDR3 bases: TGTGCCAGCAGCGTAGCGGGGGGGGAAGAGACCCAGTACTTC. Protein: CASSVAGGEETQYF.

The rearrangement uses TRBV6-1 and TRBJ1-1; perhaps TRBD1 as D (5 bases). V lost 6 bases, J lost 5 bases, and 19 bases lay in between. The CDR3 contains 15 residues. Germline CDR1 is MNHNS and CDR2 is SASEGT. The CDR3 nucleotides read TGTGCCAGCAGAGTCGACAGAGAAGCGGGAACTGAAGCTTTCTTT. Amino acids: CASRVDREAGTEAFF.

This clone was observed a few times. V and J are TRBV21-1 and TRBJ1-2; whether TRBD1, the table's D call, matches the DNA was not checked. TRBV21-1 is assigned pseudogene status. The CDR3 is 12 residues long. In nucleotides, the CDR3 is TGTGCCAGCAGTGACAGGAGGTACGGCTACACCTTC. This gives the protein CASSDRRYGYTF.